The sequence of this TCR beta chain was determined in a study of blood T cell repertoires in COVID-19. Participants were placed into cohorts based on the clinical history they reported. TCRdb's copy holds only in-frame clones and misses some; the assay was immunoSEQ multiplex PCR. The sample yields 160,000 or so clones, more than 75% seen once. CDR1 and CDR2 from the germline V gene are LGHDT and YNNKEL (reference sequence). The CDR3 consists of 13 residues. Trimming took off 7 bases at V and 8 bases at J, with 18 bases between the two ends. The clonotype was recovered from a human donor with acute COVID-19. The donor label of this sample is uncertain. The chain employs TRBV3-1 (or the pseudogene TRBV3-2) and TRBJ2-7, with D possibly matching TRBD1 (6 bases). Sequencing was done on a sample of PBMCs or T cells enriched from blood (not recorded which). DNA for the CDR3: TGTGCCAGCAACCCACCGGACAGAGGCAAGCAGTACTTC. Translated: CASNPPDRGKQYF.